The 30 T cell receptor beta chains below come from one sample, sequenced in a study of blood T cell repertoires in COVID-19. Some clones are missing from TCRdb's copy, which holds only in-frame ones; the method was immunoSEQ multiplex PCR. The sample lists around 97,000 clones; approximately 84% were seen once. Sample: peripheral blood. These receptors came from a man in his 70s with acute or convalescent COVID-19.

CDR3 sequence reads: CAISEGTGRGEQYF. For the CDR3, the DNA is TGTGCCATCAGTGAAGGGACAGGACGAGGCGAGCAGTACTTC. This chain links TRBV10-3 with TRBJ2-7, with TRBD1 matching over 8 bases. This CDR3 has 14 residues. V shed 3 bases and J 6 bases; nucleotides not matched to a gene: 7. The V gene's germline CDR1 is ENHRY and CDR2 SYGVKD.

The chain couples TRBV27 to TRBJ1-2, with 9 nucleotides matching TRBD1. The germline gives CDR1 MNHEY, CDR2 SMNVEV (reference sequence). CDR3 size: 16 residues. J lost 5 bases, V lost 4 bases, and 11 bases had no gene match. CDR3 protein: CASSSNTGGWGYGYTF. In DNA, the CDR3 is TGTGCCAGCAGTTCAAACACAGGGGGCTGGGGGTATGGCTACACCTTC.

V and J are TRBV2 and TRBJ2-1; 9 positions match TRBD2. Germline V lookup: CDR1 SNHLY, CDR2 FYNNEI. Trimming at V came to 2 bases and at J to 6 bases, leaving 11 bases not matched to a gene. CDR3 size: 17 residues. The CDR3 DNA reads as TGTGCCAGCAGTGAAAAGGAGGGGACTAGCCAGTTCAATGAGCAGTTCTTC. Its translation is CASSEKEGTSQFNEQFF.

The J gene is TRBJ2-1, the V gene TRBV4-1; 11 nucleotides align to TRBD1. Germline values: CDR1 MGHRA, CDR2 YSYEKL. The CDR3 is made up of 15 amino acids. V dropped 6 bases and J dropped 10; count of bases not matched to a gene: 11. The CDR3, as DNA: TGCGCCAGCAGGAGGACAGGGGGCCAGGACCCCGAGCAGTTCTTC. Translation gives CASRRTGGQDPEQFF.

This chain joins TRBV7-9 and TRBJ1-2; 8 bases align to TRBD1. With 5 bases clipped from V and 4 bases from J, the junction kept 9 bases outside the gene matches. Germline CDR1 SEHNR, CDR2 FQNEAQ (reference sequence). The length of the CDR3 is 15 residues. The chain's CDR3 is CASSPPDRGTYGYTF. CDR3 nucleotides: TGTGCCAGCAGCCCCCCTGACAGGGGAACCTATGGCTACACCTTC.

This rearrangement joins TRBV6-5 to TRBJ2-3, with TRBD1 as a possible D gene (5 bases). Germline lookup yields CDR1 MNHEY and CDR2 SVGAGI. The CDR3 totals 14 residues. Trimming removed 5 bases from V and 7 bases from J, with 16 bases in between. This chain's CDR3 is CASSRASRENTQYF. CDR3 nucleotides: TGTGCCAGCAGTCGCGCCTCCAGGGAAAATACGCAGTATTTT.

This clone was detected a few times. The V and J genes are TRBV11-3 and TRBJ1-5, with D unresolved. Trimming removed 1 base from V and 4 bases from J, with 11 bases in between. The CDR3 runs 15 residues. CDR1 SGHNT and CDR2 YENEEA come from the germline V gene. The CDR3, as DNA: TGTGCCAGCAGCTTAGGGAGGCAGCGTAATCAGCCCCAGCATTTT. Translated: CASSLGRQRNQPQHF.

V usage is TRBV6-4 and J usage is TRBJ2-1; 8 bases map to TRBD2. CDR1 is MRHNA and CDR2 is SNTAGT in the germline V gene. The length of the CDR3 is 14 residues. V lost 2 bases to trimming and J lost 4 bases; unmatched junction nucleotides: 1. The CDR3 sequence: CASSDIAGYNEQFF. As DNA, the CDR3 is TGTGCCAGCAGTGACATAGCGGGATACAATGAGCAGTTCTTC.

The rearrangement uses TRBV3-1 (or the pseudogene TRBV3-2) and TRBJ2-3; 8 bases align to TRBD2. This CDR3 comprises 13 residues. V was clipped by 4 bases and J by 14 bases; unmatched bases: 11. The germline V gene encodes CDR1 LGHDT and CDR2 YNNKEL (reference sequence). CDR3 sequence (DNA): TGTGCCAGCAGCCCAACGCGGGAGGCCTACCCGTATTTT. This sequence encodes CASSPTREAYPYF.

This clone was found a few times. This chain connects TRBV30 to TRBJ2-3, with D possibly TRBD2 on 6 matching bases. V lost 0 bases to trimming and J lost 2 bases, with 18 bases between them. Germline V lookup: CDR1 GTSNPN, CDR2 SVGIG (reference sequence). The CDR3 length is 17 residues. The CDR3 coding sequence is TGTGCCTGGAGTGTACTCGAAGTAGCGGCTTACACAGATACGCAGTATTTT. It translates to CAWSVLEVAAYTDTQYF.

CDR3 amino acids: CASSFRLAGAGEQFF. Here the CDR3 DNA reads TGTGCCAGCAGCTTCAGACTAGCGGGAGCAGGTGAGCAGTTCTTC. The V and J genes are TRBV11-3 and TRBJ2-1; 12 bases line up with TRBD2. The CDR3 sequence is 15 residues long. The germline V gene encodes CDR1 SGHNT and CDR2 YENEEA. V lost 3 bases and J lost 9; bases outside the gene matches: 6.

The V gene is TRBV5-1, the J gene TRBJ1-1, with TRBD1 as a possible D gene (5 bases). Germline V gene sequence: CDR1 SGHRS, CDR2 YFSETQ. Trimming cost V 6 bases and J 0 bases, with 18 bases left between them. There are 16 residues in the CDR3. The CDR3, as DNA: TGCGCCAGCATACGGGGGGACGGCCGGATGAACACTGAAGCTTTCTTT. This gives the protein CASIRGDGRMNTEAFF.

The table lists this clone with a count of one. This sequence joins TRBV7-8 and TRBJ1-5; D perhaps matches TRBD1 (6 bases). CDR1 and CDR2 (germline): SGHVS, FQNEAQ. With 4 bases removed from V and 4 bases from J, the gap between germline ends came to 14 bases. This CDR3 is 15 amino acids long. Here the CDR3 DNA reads TGTGCCAGCAGCTCAGGGACATTAGAAAATCAGCCCCAGCATTTT. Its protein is CASSSGTLENQPQHF.

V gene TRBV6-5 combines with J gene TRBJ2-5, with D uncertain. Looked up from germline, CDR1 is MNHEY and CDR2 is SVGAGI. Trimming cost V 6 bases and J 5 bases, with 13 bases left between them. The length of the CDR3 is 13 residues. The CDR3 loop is CASSVGWRETQYF. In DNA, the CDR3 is TGTGCCAGCAGCGTCGGATGGCGGGAGACCCAGTACTTC.

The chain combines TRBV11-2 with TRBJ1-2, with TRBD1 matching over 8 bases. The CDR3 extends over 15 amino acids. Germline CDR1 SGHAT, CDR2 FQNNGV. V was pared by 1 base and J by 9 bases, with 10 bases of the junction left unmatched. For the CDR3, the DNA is TGTGCCAGCAGCTTAGGGACAGGGACAATTAGGAGCTACACCTTC. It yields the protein CASSLGTGTIRSYTF.

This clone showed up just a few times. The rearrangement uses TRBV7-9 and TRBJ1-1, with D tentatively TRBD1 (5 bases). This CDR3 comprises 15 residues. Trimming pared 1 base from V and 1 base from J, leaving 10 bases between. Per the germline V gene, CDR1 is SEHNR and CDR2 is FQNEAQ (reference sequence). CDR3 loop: CASSLVEGTNTEAFF. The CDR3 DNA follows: TGTGCCAGCAGCTTAGTGGAGGGGACGAACACTGAAGCTTTCTTT.

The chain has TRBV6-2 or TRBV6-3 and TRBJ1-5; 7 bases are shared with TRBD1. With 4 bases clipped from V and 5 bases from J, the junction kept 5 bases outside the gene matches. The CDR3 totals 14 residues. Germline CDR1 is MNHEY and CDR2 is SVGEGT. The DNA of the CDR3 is TGTGCCAGCAGTTCCCCGGGACAGTATCAGCCCCAGCATTTT. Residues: CASSSPGQYQPQHF.

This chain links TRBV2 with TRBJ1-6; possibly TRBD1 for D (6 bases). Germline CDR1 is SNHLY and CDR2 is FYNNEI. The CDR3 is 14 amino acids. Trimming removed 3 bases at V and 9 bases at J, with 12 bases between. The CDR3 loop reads CASSEILGASPLHF. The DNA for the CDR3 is TGTGCCAGCAGTGAGATTTTGGGGGCTTCACCCCTCCACTTT.

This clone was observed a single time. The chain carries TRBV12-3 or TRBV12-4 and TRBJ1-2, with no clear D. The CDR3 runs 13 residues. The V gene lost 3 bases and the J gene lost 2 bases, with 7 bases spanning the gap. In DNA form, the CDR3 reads TGTGCCAGCAGTTTCTTGGAGAACTATGGCTACACCTTC. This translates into CASSFLENYGYTF.

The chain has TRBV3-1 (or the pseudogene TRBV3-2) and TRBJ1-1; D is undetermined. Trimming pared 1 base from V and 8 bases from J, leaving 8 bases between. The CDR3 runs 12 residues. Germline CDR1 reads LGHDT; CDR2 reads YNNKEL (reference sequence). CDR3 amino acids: CASSQATREAFF. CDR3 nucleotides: TGTGCCAGCAGCCAAGCCACTCGAGAAGCTTTCTTT.

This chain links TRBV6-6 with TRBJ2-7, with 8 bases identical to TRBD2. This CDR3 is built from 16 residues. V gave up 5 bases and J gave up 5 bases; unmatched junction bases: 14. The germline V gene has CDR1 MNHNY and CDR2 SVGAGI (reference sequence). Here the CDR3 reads CASSPILAEIKHEQYF. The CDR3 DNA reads TGTGCCAGCAGTCCTATACTAGCGGAAATTAAGCACGAGCAGTACTTC.

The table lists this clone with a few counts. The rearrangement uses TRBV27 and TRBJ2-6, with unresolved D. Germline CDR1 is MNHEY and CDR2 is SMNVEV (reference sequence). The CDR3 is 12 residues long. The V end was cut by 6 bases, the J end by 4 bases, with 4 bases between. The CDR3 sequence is CASRRGANVLTF. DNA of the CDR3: TGTGCCAGCAGGAGAGGGGCCAACGTCCTGACTTTC. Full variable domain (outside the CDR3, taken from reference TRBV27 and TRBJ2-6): EAQVTQNPRYLITVTGKKLTVTCSQNMNHEYMSWYRQDPGLGLRQIYYSMNVEVTDKGDVPEGYKVSRKEKRNFPLILESPSPNQTSLYFCASRRGANVLTFGAGSRLTVL.

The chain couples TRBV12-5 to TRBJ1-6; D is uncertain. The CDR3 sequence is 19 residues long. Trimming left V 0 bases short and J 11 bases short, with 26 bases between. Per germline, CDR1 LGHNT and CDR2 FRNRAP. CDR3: CASGLVVGRENGSRAPLHF. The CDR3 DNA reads TGTGCTAGTGGTTTGGTAGTTGGACGGGAAAATGGGTCCCGGGCACCCCTCCACTTT. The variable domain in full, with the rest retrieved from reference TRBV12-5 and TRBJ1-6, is DARVTQTPRHKVTEMGQEVTMRCQPILGHNTVFWYRQTMMQGLELLAYFRNRAPLDDSGMPKDRFSAEMPDATLATLKIQPSEPRDSAVYFCASGLVVGRENGSRAPLHFGNGTRLTVT.

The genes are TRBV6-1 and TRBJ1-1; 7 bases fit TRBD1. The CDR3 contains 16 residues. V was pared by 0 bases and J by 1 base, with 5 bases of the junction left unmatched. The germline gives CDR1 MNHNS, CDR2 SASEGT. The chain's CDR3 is CASSEARGGTNTEAFF. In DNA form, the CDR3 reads TGTGCCAGCAGTGAAGCGAGAGGGGGCACGAACACTGAAGCTTTCTTT.

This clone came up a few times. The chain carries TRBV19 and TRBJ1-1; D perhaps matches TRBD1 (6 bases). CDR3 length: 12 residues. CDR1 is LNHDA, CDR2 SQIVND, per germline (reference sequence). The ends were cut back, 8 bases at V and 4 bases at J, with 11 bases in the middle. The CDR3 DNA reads TGTGCCAGTCGAGGGGGTGGCACTGAAGCTTTCTTT. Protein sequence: CASRGGGTEAFF.

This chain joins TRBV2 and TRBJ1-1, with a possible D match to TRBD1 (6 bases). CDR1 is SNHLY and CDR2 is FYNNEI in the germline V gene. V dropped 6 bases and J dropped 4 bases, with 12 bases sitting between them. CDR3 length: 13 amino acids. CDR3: CASRATGLTEAFF. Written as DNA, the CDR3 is TGTGCCAGCAGGGCTACAGGGCTCACTGAAGCTTTCTTT.

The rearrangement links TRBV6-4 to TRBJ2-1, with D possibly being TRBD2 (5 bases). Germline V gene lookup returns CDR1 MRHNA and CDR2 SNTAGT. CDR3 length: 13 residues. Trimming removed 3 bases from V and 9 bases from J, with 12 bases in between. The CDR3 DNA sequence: TGTGCCAGCAGTGATCGAGGAGGTCTTGAGCAGTTCTTC. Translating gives CASSDRGGLEQFF.

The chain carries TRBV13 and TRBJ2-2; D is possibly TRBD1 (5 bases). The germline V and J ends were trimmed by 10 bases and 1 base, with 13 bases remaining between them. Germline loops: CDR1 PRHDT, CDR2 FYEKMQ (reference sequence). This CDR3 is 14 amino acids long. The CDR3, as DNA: TGTGCCACCGAGACAGCTTTGAACACCGGGGAGCTGTTTTTT. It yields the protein CATETALNTGELFF.

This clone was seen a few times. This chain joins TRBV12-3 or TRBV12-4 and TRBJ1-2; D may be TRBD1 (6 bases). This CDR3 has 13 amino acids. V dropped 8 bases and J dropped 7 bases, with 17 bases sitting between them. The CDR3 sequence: CASGLAGAGGYTF. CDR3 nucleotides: TGTGCCAGCGGGTTGGCAGGGGCGGGTGGCTACACCTTC.

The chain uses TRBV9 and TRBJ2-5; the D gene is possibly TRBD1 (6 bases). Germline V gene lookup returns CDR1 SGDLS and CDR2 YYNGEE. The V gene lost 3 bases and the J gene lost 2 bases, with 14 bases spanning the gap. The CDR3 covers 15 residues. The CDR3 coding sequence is TGTGCCAGCAGCGCACAGGGTGGGCTACAAGAGACCCAGTACTTC. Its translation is CASSAQGGLQETQYF.